These 5 T cell receptor beta chains were sequenced from one sample in a study of graft-versus-host responses after intestinal transplantation. Data came from immunoSEQ multiplex PCR; TCRdb stores just in-frame clones and leaves some out. The table lists some 96,000 clones, 75% to 95% of them singletons. Sequencing was performed on PBMCs, taken approximately 420 days after intestinal transplant. These receptors were taken from a human patient who received an intestinal transplant, so some T cells may come from the graft donor.

V gene TRBV2 combines with J gene TRBJ1-1; 11 bases map to TRBD1. Germline V lookup: CDR1 SNHLY, CDR2 FYNNEI. With V trimmed by 6 bases and J by 3 bases, 6 bases remained unmatched. The length of the CDR3 is 15 residues. This CDR3 reads CASRGGTGGYTEAFF. The CDR3 DNA reads TGTGCCAGCAGGGGTGGGACAGGGGGATACACTGAAGCTTTCTTT.

The J gene is TRBJ2-7, the V gene TRBV10-1, with D perhaps TRBD1 (6 bases). The ends were cut back, 4 bases at V and 2 bases at J, with 12 bases in the middle. The germline CDR1 and CDR2 sequences are WNHNN and SYGVQD (reference sequence). There are 14 residues in the CDR3. The CDR3 DNA is TGCGCCAGCAGTGGAGGGGGACAAGCCTACGAGCAGTACTTC. The encoded protein is CASSGGGQAYEQYF.

The rearrangement links TRBV5-5 to TRBJ2-2, with unresolved D. V was trimmed by 2 bases and J by 1 base, leaving 12 bases between them. The V gene's germline CDR1 is SGHKS and CDR2 YYEKEE (reference sequence). The CDR3 is 16 amino acids. The CDR3 DNA follows: TGTGCCAGCAGCTTAGGTGGCACGCGGAACACCGGGGAGCTGTTTTTT. Translating gives CASSLGGTRNTGELFF.

In nucleotides, the CDR3 is TGTGCCAGCTCACCGTGGACGGAAAGCTCCTACAATGAGCAGTTCTTC. It is translated as CASSPWTESSYNEQFF. The genes are TRBV18 and TRBJ2-1; no clear D gene. This CDR3 is 16 amino acids long. The germline V gene encodes CDR1 KGHSH and CDR2 LQKENI. V lost 3 bases and J 0 bases, leaving 12 bases between the germline ends. Together with reference TRBV18 and TRBJ2-1, the CDR3 gives the full variable domain: NAGVMQNPRHLVRRRGQEARLRCSPMKGHSHVYWYRQLPEEGLKFMVYLQKENIIDESGMPKERFSAEFPKEGPSILRIQQVVRGDSAAYFCASSPWTESSYNEQFFGPGTRLTVL.

This chain connects TRBV6-1 to TRBJ2-5, with TRBD1 matching 9 bases. The length of the CDR3 is 14 residues. Germline values: CDR1 MNHNS, CDR2 SASEGT. V was pared by 7 bases and J by 4 bases, with 7 bases of the junction left unmatched. As DNA, the CDR3 is TGTGCCAGCAATAAACAGGGGGCGCGAGAGACCCAGTACTTC. This translates into CASNKQGARETQYF.